The next 27 T cell receptor beta chains were all read from a single sample in a study of CD8+ T cells in alopecia areata. Once RNA had been extracted, it was reverse transcribed into cDNA to act as the sequencing template. Method: immunoSEQ multiplex PCR; TCRdb's copy keeps in-frame clones and lacks some. This sample has over 100,000 clones, with about 47% found just once. Specimen: CD8+ T cells sorted from blood, collected at week 0. Receptors originate from a human donor with alopecia areata.

This chain links TRBV12-5 with TRBJ2-5, with D uncertain. Germline lookup yields CDR1 LGHNT and CDR2 FRNRAP. Deletions cut 5 bases from V and 2 bases from J, with 15 bases between. The CDR3 contains 15 residues. CDR3 sequence (DNA): TGTGCTAGTGGTGCCGTTGGGGTAAGGCAAGAGACCCAGTACTTC. The encoded protein is CASGAVGVRQETQYF.

This clone was counted a few times. This rearrangement joins TRBV15 to TRBJ2-1; tentative D call: TRBD2 (6 bases). The germline CDR1 and CDR2 sequences are LNHNV and YYDKDF (reference sequence). This CDR3 comprises 14 residues. V lost 0 bases to trimming and J lost 6 bases, with 9 bases between them. The CDR3 loop reads CATSRDREVNEQFF. CDR3 coding DNA: TGTGCCACCAGCAGAGATAGGGAGGTCAATGAGCAGTTCTTC.

This clone was seen at least ten times. This chain links TRBV6-4 with TRBJ2-3; TRBD2 aligns across 9 bases. V trimming: 3 bases; J trimming: 4 bases; junction bases outside the gene matches: 5. This CDR3 region has 15 residues. The germline CDR1 and CDR2 sequences are MRHNA and SNTAGT. For the CDR3, the DNA is TGTGCCAGCAGTGAGGTAGCGGGGGCTTCAGATACGCAGTATTTT. Residues: CASSEVAGASDTQYF.

This clone was observed a few times. This sequence joins TRBV7-9 and TRBJ2-1; D is perhaps TRBD1 (6 bases). V was trimmed by 1 base and J by 5 bases, leaving 12 bases between them. CDR3 length: 15 residues. Germline CDR1 SEHNR, CDR2 FQNEAQ (reference sequence). The CDR3 is CASSLEQGAHNEQFF. The CDR3 coding sequence is TGTGCCAGCAGCTTAGAACAGGGTGCACACAATGAGCAGTTCTTC.

A few counts support this clone. This sequence joins TRBV2 and TRBJ2-3; TRBD2 aligns across 7 bases. Unmatched junction bases numbered 13, after V lost 7 bases and J lost 0 bases. Germline assignment: CDR1 SNHLY and CDR2 FYNNEI. This CDR3 has 17 amino acids. The CDR3 DNA is TGTGCCAGCAATCACCCGGGGAGGGGAAGTAGCACAGATACGCAGTATTTT. Translation gives CASNHPGRGSSTDTQYF.

The J gene is TRBJ2-5, the V gene TRBV7-9, with 7 bases identical to TRBD1. With 4 bases clipped from V and 4 bases from J, the junction kept 6 bases outside the gene matches. The CDR3 contains 14 residues. From germline, CDR1 is SEHNR and CDR2 FQNEAQ (reference sequence). The CDR3 region is CASSYTGDGETQYF. The CDR3 region has the DNA TGTGCCAGCAGCTATACAGGGGACGGAGAGACCCAGTACTTC.

The CDR3 nucleotides read TGTGCCAGCAGTTTTGGGGGATTCGAGACCCAGTACTTC. It specifies CASSFGGFETQYF. The genes are TRBV27 and TRBJ2-5; tentatively, D is TRBD1 or TRBD2 (5 bases each). The CDR3 consists of 13 residues. Per germline, CDR1 MNHEY and CDR2 SMNVEV (reference sequence). Trimming pared 3 bases from V and 5 bases from J, leaving 10 bases between.

The chain carries TRBV29-1 and TRBJ2-2; D not certain. Germline-derived CDR1 and CDR2 are SQVTM and ANQGSEA. V lost 3 bases, J lost 5 bases, and 7 bases lay in between. The CDR3 length is 12 residues. The CDR3 reads CSVELATGELFF. The CDR3 DNA is TGCAGCGTTGAGTTGGCGACCGGGGAGCTGTTTTTT.

This clone was observed a handful of times. The chain uses TRBV27 and TRBJ2-3; TRBD1 aligns across 9 bases. The CDR3 runs to 15 residues. CDR1 is MNHEY and CDR2 is SMNVEV in the germline V gene (reference sequence). Trimming cost V 3 bases and J 1 base; bases outside gene matches: 2. As DNA, the CDR3 is TGTGCCAGCAGTTTTACAGGGGGCGGCACAGATACGCAGTATTTT. Translation gives CASSFTGGGTDTQYF.

V is TRBV27 and J is TRBJ2-3; D remains ambiguous. CDR3 length: 13 residues. Trimming pared 0 bases from V and 2 bases from J, leaving 3 bases between. Germline CDR1 is MNHEY and CDR2 is SMNVEV (reference sequence). The CDR3 bases are TGTGCCAGCAGTTTATCAGACACAGATACGCAGTATTTT. Protein product: CASSLSDTDTQYF.

This chain uses TRBV5-4 with TRBJ1-5, with TRBD1 matching over 10 bases. Germline CDR1 is SGHNT and CDR2 is YYREEE (reference sequence). CDR3 length: 15 residues. Unmatched junction bases numbered 8, after V lost 5 bases and J lost 6 bases. CDR3 residues: CASSLDRGQGQPQHF. The CDR3 bases are TGTGCCAGCAGTTTAGACAGGGGGCAGGGTCAGCCCCAGCATTTT.

This chain uses TRBV6-1 with TRBJ1-5; perhaps TRBD1 as D (6 bases). V was trimmed by 3 bases and J by 5 bases, leaving 8 bases between them. The germline V gene encodes CDR1 MNHNS and CDR2 SASEGT. The length of the CDR3 is 13 residues. The chain's CDR3 is CASSEGAHQPQHF. CDR3 in DNA: TGTGCCAGCAGTGAGGGGGCGCATCAGCCCCAGCATTTT.

V and J are TRBV6-5 and TRBJ1-2; possibly TRBD1 for D (5 bases). Germline loops: CDR1 MNHEY, CDR2 SVGAGI. This CDR3 contains 15 residues. Trimming shortened V by 4 bases and J by 3 bases, and 15 bases separated the two germline ends. The DNA of the CDR3 is TGTGCCAGCAGTTGGAGTTTGGGGGATCACTATGGCTACACCTTC. It is translated as CASSWSLGDHYGYTF.

The chain employs TRBV2 and TRBJ2-2; 9 bases match TRBD1. Losses at the gene ends were 4 bases for V and 6 bases for J; bases not matched to a gene: 3. This CDR3 comprises 14 residues. Germline assignment: CDR1 SNHLY and CDR2 FYNNEI. CDR3: CASSVGQGSGELFF. The CDR3 DNA follows: TGTGCCAGCAGTGTGGGACAGGGTTCCGGGGAGCTGTTTTTT.

The rearrangement links TRBV4-1 to TRBJ1-1; D remains ambiguous. Trimming removed 0 bases at V and 7 bases at J, with 9 bases between. This CDR3 is 13 amino acids long. Germline loops: CDR1 MGHRA, CDR2 YSYEKL. For the CDR3, the DNA is TGCGCCAGCAGCCAAGATAGCGAGCTTGAAGCTTTCTTT. It specifies CASSQDSELEAFF.

This sequence joins TRBV27 and TRBJ1-1; possible D gene TRBD1, 5 bases. Trimming shortened V by 7 bases and J by 3 bases, and 15 bases separated the two germline ends. This CDR3 is built from 14 residues. CDR1 MNHEY and CDR2 SMNVEV come from the germline V gene (reference sequence). The chain's CDR3 is CASTLALGDTEAFF. For the CDR3, the DNA is TGTGCCAGCACCCTAGCGCTGGGGGACACTGAAGCTTTCTTT.

The CDR3, as DNA: TGTGCCAGCAGCAAGGGACTTCCTCCGGTAGATACGCAGTATTTT. Residues: CASSKGLPPVDTQYF. The chain uses TRBV7-8 and TRBJ2-3, with a weak D call TRBD2 (6 bases). Trimming removed 5 bases from V and 5 bases from J, with 17 bases in between. The CDR3 sequence is 15 residues long. Germline lookup yields CDR1 SGHVS and CDR2 FQNEAQ. Drawing the rest from reference TRBV7-8 and TRBJ2-3, the complete variable domain is GAGVSQSPRYKVAKRGQDVALRCDPISGHVSLFWYQQALGQGPEFLTYFQNEAQLDKSGLPSDRFFAERPEGSVSTLKIQRTQQEDSAVYLCASSKGLPPVDTQYFGPGTRLTVL.

V and J are TRBV27 and TRBJ1-2, with 7 bases that match TRBD1. The CDR3 is made up of 15 amino acids. CDR1 is MNHEY and CDR2 is SMNVEV in the germline V gene (reference sequence). The V segment lost 1 base and the J segment 3 bases; nucleotides outside the gene matches: 5. CDR3 DNA: TGTGCCAGCAGTTTATTAGGCGGGACAGACTATGGCTACACCTTC. Encoded protein: CASSLLGGTDYGYTF.

The rearrangement joins TRBV30 to TRBJ1-6; D remains unclear. Trimming removed 3 bases at V and 7 bases at J, with 16 bases between. The CDR3 extends over 15 amino acids. In germline, CDR1 is GTSNPN, CDR2 SVGIG (reference sequence). CDR3 sequence (DNA): TGTGCCTGGAGGGAGGGCACGAACCTGAATTCACCCCTCCACTTT. Translating it yields CAWREGTNLNSPLHF.

This clone was seen a few times. Other DNA variants within this sample encode the same CDR3. V is TRBV6-5 and J is TRBJ1-1; D unresolved. CDR1 MNHEY and CDR2 SVGAGI come from the germline V gene. The V end lost 0 bases, the J end lost 0 bases, and 2 bases lay between the germline ends. There are 13 residues in the CDR3. The CDR3 coding sequence is TGTGCCAGCAGTTACTCGTTGAACACTGAAGCTTTCTTT. This translates into CASSYSLNTEAFF.

The J gene is TRBJ1-6, the V gene TRBV2; D uncertain. The germline V gene encodes CDR1 SNHLY and CDR2 FYNNEI. Between the trimmed V and J ends, which lost 6 bases and 6 bases, there was a span of 15 bases. This CDR3 is built from 15 residues. The CDR3 sequence: CASSEGGLSNSPLHF. CDR3 DNA sequence: TGTGCCAGCAGCGAGGGCGGGCTTAGTAATTCACCCCTCCACTTT.

A few counts support this clone. V gene TRBV29-1 combines with J gene TRBJ1-1; D not resolved. Germline V gene data show CDR1 as SQVTM and CDR2 as ANQGSEA. The CDR3 extends over 15 amino acids. V shed 8 bases and J shed 0 bases, with 19 bases lying between them. CDR3 bases: TGCAGCTTCAGATCCCACCTTGCAGTGAACACTGAAGCTTTCTTT. Protein: CSFRSHLAVNTEAFF.

The chain has TRBV29-1 and TRBJ2-7; D is ambiguous. The CDR3 spans 14 residues. CDR1 is SQVTM and CDR2 is ANQGSEA in the germline V gene. V gave up 0 bases and J gave up 1 base, with 10 bases separating them. The CDR3, as DNA: TGCAGCGTTGAAGAGGCGGACCCTTCCTACGAGCAGTACTTC. It is translated as CSVEEADPSYEQYF.

CDR3 protein: CASPTGQDYGYTF. The CDR3 DNA is TGTGCCAGCCCTACGGGACAGGACTATGGCTACACCTTC. This sequence joins TRBV5-4 and TRBJ1-2; 8 bases agree with TRBD1. The CDR3 contains 13 residues. The germline gives CDR1 SGHNT, CDR2 YYREEE (reference sequence). V lost 7 bases and J lost 3; bases outside the gene matches: 5.

J is TRBJ2-7 and V is TRBV9; weak D call: TRBD1 (6 bases). This CDR3 is built from 14 residues. Germline assignment: CDR1 SGDLS and CDR2 YYNGEE. The V gene lost 4 bases and the J gene lost 4 bases, with 15 bases spanning the gap. The CDR3 DNA is TGTGCCAGCAGCCAAGTGAGAGGGGGTTACGAGCAGTACTTC. Protein sequence: CASSQVRGGYEQYF.

The CDR3 region has the DNA TGTGCCACCAGCAACCCCACTTATTCAGATACGCAGTATTTT. This translates into CATSNPTYSDTQYF. J is TRBJ2-3 and V is TRBV15; D unclear. V was cut by 4 bases and J by 4 bases, with 12 bases left in between. Looked up from germline, CDR1 is LNHNV and CDR2 is YYDKDF (reference sequence). The CDR3 is 14 amino acids. The complete variable domain, with remaining parts taken from reference TRBV15 and TRBJ2-3, reads DAMVIQNPRYQVTQFGKPVTLSCSQTLNHNVMYWYQQKSSQAPKLLFHYYDKDFNNEADTPDNFQSRRPNTSFCFLDIRSPGLGDTAMYLCATSNPTYSDTQYFGPGTRLTVL.

This chain links TRBV5-6 with TRBJ2-5; D possibly corresponds to TRBD1 (6 bases). Germline V lookup: CDR1 SGHDT, CDR2 YYEEEE. The CDR3 loop spans 16 amino acids. Trimming shortened V by 0 bases and J by 4 bases, and 16 bases separated the two germline ends. The CDR3 DNA is TGTGCCAGCAGCTTGGCGTGGCAGGGGAATAGAGAGACCCAGTACTTC. This codes for CASSLAWQGNRETQYF.